A single sample is the source of the 14 T cell receptor beta chains below, sequenced in a study of blood T cell repertoires in COVID-19. Sequencing was performed with immunoSEQ multiplex PCR; in TCRdb, only in-frame clones are kept and a portion is missing. Seen here are about 190,000 clones, roughly 90% observed once, and the top ten hold roughly 6.7%. The specimen sequenced was peripheral blood. These receptors all stem from a man aged 40-49 years with acute or convalescent COVID-19.

The table lists this clone with a count of one. The rearrangement uses TRBV7-2 and TRBJ2-3, with a tentative D call TRBD2 (5 bases). CDR3 length equals 15 residues. V was pared by 0 bases and J by 6 bases, with 13 bases between. Germline lookup yields CDR1 SGHTA and CDR2 FQGNSA. The CDR3 spells CASSLARATADTQYF. CDR3 sequence (DNA): TGTGCCAGCAGCTTAGCGCGGGCTACCGCCGATACGCAGTATTTT. Based on the CDR3 plus reference TRBV7-2 and TRBJ2-3, the full variable domain is GAGVSQSPSNKVTEKGKDVELRCDPISGHTALYWYRQSLGQGLEFLIYFQGNSAPDKSGLPSDRFSAERTGGSVSTLTIQRTQQEDSAVYLCASSLARATADTQYFGPGTRLTVL.

This chain connects TRBV11-2 to TRBJ2-7; D ambiguous. The CDR3 totals 14 residues. Per germline, CDR1 SGHAT and CDR2 FQNNGV. V was clipped by 2 bases and J by 3 bases, with 11 bases between them. In nucleotides, the CDR3 is TGTGCCAGCAGCTTAAGTATAGTTGACTACGAGCAGTACTTC. Protein product: CASSLSIVDYEQYF.

The rearrangement uses TRBV10-1 and TRBJ2-1; D call uncertain. Germline V gene sequence: CDR1 WNHNN, CDR2 SYGVQD (reference sequence). CDR3 length equals 13 residues. V was pared by 3 bases and J by 6 bases, with 9 bases between. Here the CDR3 DNA reads TGCGCCAGCAGTGATTCCCAGGCCAATGAGCAGTTCTTC. Its protein is CASSDSQANEQFF.

The rearrangement uses TRBV27 and TRBJ2-2; possible D gene TRBD1, 5 bases. The CDR3 sequence is 16 residues long. V was cut by 5 bases and J by 0 bases, with 13 bases left in between. CDR1 is MNHEY, CDR2 SMNVEV, per germline (reference sequence). CDR3 amino acids: CASSVIGATNTGELFF. DNA for the CDR3: TGTGCCAGCAGTGTCATAGGGGCTACGAACACCGGGGAGCTGTTTTTT.

The chain employs TRBV15 and TRBJ2-3; 7 bases match TRBD2. V shed 0 bases, J shed 6 bases, and the junction held 21 bases outside the gene matches. Germline V gene data show CDR1 as LNHNV and CDR2 as YYDKDF (reference sequence). The CDR3 covers 20 residues. The CDR3 sequence is CATSRDWGRTRRESMDTQYF. CDR3 nucleotides: TGTGCCACCAGCAGAGATTGGGGAAGGACTAGACGTGAGAGTATGGATACGCAGTATTTT.

The chain uses TRBV29-1 and TRBJ1-1; no clear D. The CDR3 loop spans 10 amino acids. The germline V gene encodes CDR1 SQVTM and CDR2 ANQGSEA. V was pared by 4 bases and J by 5 bases, with 5 bases between. CDR3: CSVGETEAFF. The CDR3 region has the DNA TGCAGCGTTGGCGAGACTGAAGCTTTCTTT.

V gene TRBV19 combines with J gene TRBJ1-6; D possibly corresponds to TRBD1 (5 bases). Germline V gene sequence: CDR1 LNHDA, CDR2 SQIVND (reference sequence). This CDR3 is built from 15 residues. Trimming cost V 5 bases and J 6 bases, with 14 bases left between them. For the CDR3, the DNA is TGTGCCAGTAGTGCTCCGGGGGGAGTTAATTCACCCCTCCACTTT. It translates to CASSAPGGVNSPLHF.

V usage is TRBV6-1 and J usage is TRBJ1-2; no definite D call. Germline values: CDR1 MNHNS, CDR2 SASEGT. The V end was cut by 2 bases, the J end by 4 bases, with 11 bases between. This CDR3 contains 14 residues. The CDR3 here is CASSEMGEGYGYTF. In DNA form, the CDR3 reads TGTGCCAGCAGTGAAATGGGTGAGGGCTATGGCTACACCTTC.

The chain carries TRBV3-1 (or the pseudogene TRBV3-2) and TRBJ2-5; 11 bases map to TRBD1. CDR1 is LGHDT, CDR2 YNNKEL, per germline (reference sequence). The CDR3 sequence is 15 residues long. Unmatched junction bases numbered 3, after V lost 2 bases and J lost 4 bases. For the CDR3, the DNA is TGTGCCAGCAGCCAAAGGACAGGGGGCGCAGAGACCCAGTACTTC. Translation gives CASSQRTGGAETQYF.

V gene TRBV7-9 combines with J gene TRBJ2-5, with 13 bases fitting TRBD2. Germline V gene sequence: CDR1 SEHNR, CDR2 FQNEAQ (reference sequence). The CDR3 loop spans 17 amino acids. Trimming at V came to 5 bases and at J to 5 bases, leaving 11 bases not matched to a gene. The CDR3 bases are TGTGCCAGCAGCATACGCCGACTAGCGGGGGGACCGGAGACCCAGTACTTC. Protein sequence: CASSIRRLAGGPETQYF.

The chain employs TRBV2 and TRBJ2-1; 10 bases line up with TRBD2. This CDR3 spans 14 amino acids. CDR1 is SNHLY, CDR2 FYNNEI, per germline. The V gene end was trimmed by 8 bases and the J gene end by 8 bases; junction bases not matched to a gene: 9. CDR3 coding DNA: TGTGCCAGCCCCACTAGCGGGGTGATGTATGAGCAGTTCTTC. Amino acid sequence: CASPTSGVMYEQFF.

V gene TRBV7-9 combines with J gene TRBJ2-4; 9 bases are shared with TRBD1. Per germline, CDR1 SEHNR and CDR2 FQNEAQ (reference sequence). The CDR3 is made up of 14 amino acids. V lost 5 bases to trimming and J lost 9 bases; unmatched junction nucleotides: 8. The CDR3 region has the DNA TGTGCCAGCAGCATCACGGGACAGGGCTCCATTCAGTACTTC. Translating it yields CASSITGQGSIQYF. The full variable domain, with the rest looked up from reference TRBV7-9 and TRBJ2-4, is DTGVSQNPRHKITKRGQNVTFRCDPISEHNRLYWYRQTLGQGPEFLTYFQNEAQLEKSRLLSDRFSAERPKGSFSTLEIQRTEQGDSAMYLCASSITGQGSIQYFGAGTRLSVL.

The rearrangement uses TRBV19 and TRBJ2-2; D is possibly TRBD1 (7 bases). Germline V gives CDR1 LNHDA, CDR2 SQIVND (reference sequence). Between the trimmed V and J ends, which lost 6 bases and 4 bases, there was a span of 12 bases. The CDR3 runs to 14 residues. The CDR3 bases are TGTGCCAGTAGGCGGGACAGCTTCACCGGGGAGCTGTTTTTT. It translates to CASRRDSFTGELFF.

V gene TRBV18 combines with J gene TRBJ1-5; 7 bases map to TRBD1. CDR3 size: 14 residues. The germline V gene has CDR1 KGHSH and CDR2 LQKENI. J lost 2 bases, V lost 2 bases, and 0 bases had no gene match. CDR3 residues: CASSPGTGNQPQHF. The CDR3 DNA follows: TGTGCCAGCTCACCAGGGACAGGCAATCAGCCCCAGCATTTT.